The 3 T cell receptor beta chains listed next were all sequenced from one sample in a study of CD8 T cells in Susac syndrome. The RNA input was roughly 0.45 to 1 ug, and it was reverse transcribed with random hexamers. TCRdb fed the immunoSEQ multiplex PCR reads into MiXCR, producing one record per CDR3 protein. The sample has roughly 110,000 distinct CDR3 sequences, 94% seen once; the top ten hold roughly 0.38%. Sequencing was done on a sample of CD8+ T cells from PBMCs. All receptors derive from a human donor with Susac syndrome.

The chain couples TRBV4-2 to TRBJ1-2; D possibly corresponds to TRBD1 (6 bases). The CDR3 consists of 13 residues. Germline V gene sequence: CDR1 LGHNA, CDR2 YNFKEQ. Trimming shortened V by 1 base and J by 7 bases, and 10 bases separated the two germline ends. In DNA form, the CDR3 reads TGTGCCAGCAGCCAAGTGGGGGGCGGTGGCTACACCTTC. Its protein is CASSQVGGGGYTF.

Here the CDR3 reads CASSGTDTTGELFF. The DNA for the CDR3 is TGTGCCAGCTCGGGGACAGACACCACCGGGGAGCTGTTTTTT. J is TRBJ2-2 and V is TRBV18, with TRBD1 matching 7 bases. The germline V gene encodes CDR1 KGHSH and CDR2 LQKENI. This CDR3 contains 14 residues. V lost 6 bases, J lost 4 bases, and 5 bases stayed unmatched. Based on the CDR3 plus reference TRBV18 and TRBJ2-2, the full variable domain is NAGVMQNPRHLVRRRGQEARLRCSPMKGHSHVYWYRQLPEEGLKFMVYLQKENIIDESGMPKERFSAEFPKEGPSILRIQQVVRGDSAAYFCASSGTDTTGELFFGEGSRLTVL.

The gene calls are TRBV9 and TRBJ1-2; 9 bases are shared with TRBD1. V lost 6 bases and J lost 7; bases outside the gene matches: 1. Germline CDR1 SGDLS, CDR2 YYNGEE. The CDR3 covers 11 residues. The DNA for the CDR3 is TGTGCCAGCAAACAGGGGGCTGGCTACACCTTC. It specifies CASKQGAGYTF.